The 25 T cell receptor beta chains reported below all come from one sample, sequenced in a study of response to subunit inactivated influenza vaccine. MiXCR, run by TCRdb on the RT-PCR reads, gives a single entry per CDR3 protein. Of 450,000 to 600,000 distinct CDR3 sequences in the sample, less than 10% are singletons; the top ten hold 10% to 15%. Sequences were derived from PBMCs from blood, sampled roughly 24 months after vaccination. These TCRs come from a man in his fifties or sixties who received an inactivated influenza vaccine.

The table lists this clonotype with many counts. J is TRBJ2-1 and V is TRBV20-1, with TRBD1 matching 8 bases. The germline V gene encodes CDR1 DFQATT and CDR2 SNEGSKA (reference sequence). The CDR3 is 16 amino acids. Trimming removed 0 bases from V and 7 bases from J; junction bases left unmatched: 11. CDR3 protein: CSARDRETGVRNEQFF. DNA of the CDR3: TGCAGTGCTAGAGATCGTGAGACAGGGGTGCGGAATGAGCAGTTCTTC.

This clonotype was recorded at least ten times. The chain has TRBV5-1 and TRBJ2-1, with 8 bases matching TRBD1. Germline V gives CDR1 SGHRS, CDR2 YFSETQ. V trimming: 0 bases; J trimming: 8 bases; junction bases outside the gene matches: 4. The length of the CDR3 is 14 residues. Written as DNA, the CDR3 is TGCGCCAGCAGCTTGGACAGGGGGATGGATGAGCAGTTCTTC. This translates into CASSLDRGMDEQFF. Drawing the rest from reference TRBV5-1 and TRBJ2-1, the complete variable domain is KAGVTQTPRYLIKTRGQQVTLSCSPISGHRSVSWYQQTPGQGLQFLFEYFSETQRNKGNFPGRFSGRQFSNSRSEMNVSTLELGDSALYLCASSLDRGMDEQFFGPGTRLTVL.

This clonotype showed up just a few times. J is TRBJ2-7 and V is TRBV29-1; 10 bases map to TRBD2. Germline V gene data show CDR1 as SQVTM and CDR2 as ANQGSEA. This CDR3 has 13 residues. The CDR3 sequence is CSVVLAGGSEQYF. CDR3 bases: TGCAGTGTGGTCTTAGCGGGAGGATCCGAGCAGTACTTC.

This clonotype appeared a few times. The chain recombines TRBV25-1 with TRBJ2-7; the D gene could be TRBD1 or TRBD2 (5 bases each). The V gene lost 10 bases and the J gene lost 6 bases, with 13 bases spanning the gap. Germline V lookup: CDR1 MGHDK, CDR2 SYGVNS. The CDR3 is made up of 11 amino acids. The CDR3 sequence is CATTEGLEQYF. The CDR3 DNA reads TGTGCCACCACAGAGGGGCTCGAGCAGTACTTC.

This clonotype was counted a few times. The genes are TRBV5-1 and TRBJ1-6; D not resolved. V was trimmed by 4 bases and J by 6 bases, leaving 14 bases between them. Germline V CDR1 and CDR2: SGHRS, YFSETQ. The CDR3 extends over 15 amino acids. CDR3 bases: TGCGCCAGCAGCCCGGAGGGTGGAGGTAATTCACCCCTCCACTTT. Translating gives CASSPEGGGNSPLHF.

This clonotype was counted between two and nine times. The CDR3 DNA follows: TGTGCCAGCAGTTTAAGGCGGGGGCCCGAAGAGACCCAGTACTTC. It codes for CASSLRRGPEETQYF. This sequence joins TRBV12-3 or TRBV12-4 and TRBJ2-5, with a weak D call TRBD2 (7 bases). This CDR3 region has 15 residues. The V gene lost 2 bases and the J gene lost 3 bases, with 13 bases spanning the gap.

This clonotype was counted a few times. CDR3 sequence (DNA): TGTGCCAGCAGCTCCCAAGGGTTAGGTCGAGCCAAAAACATTCAGTACTTC. This codes for CASSSQGLGRAKNIQYF. The rearrangement uses TRBV7-2 and TRBJ2-4, with D unresolved. V was clipped by 4 bases and J by 0 bases, with 16 bases between them. In germline, CDR1 is SGHTA, CDR2 FQGNSA. The CDR3 spans 17 residues.

This clonotype has ten or more counts. This sequence joins TRBV12-3 or TRBV12-4 and TRBJ2-2, with D possibly TRBD1 on 6 matching bases. The length of the CDR3 is 14 residues. Trimming took 4 bases from V and 1 from J, leaving 7 bases between them. The CDR3 spells CASSWDMNTGELFF. In DNA form, the CDR3 reads TGTGCCAGCAGTTGGGACATGAACACCGGGGAGCTGTTTTTT.

This clonotype was picked up a small number of times. The chain carries TRBV20-1 and TRBJ2-7; possibly TRBD1 for D (5 bases). CDR1 is DFQATT and CDR2 is SNEGSKA in the germline V gene (reference sequence). The CDR3 totals 12 residues. Trimming removed 6 bases at V and 4 bases at J, with 13 bases between. The CDR3 bases are TGCAGTGCGGACGGACAAGGGTACGAGCAGTACTTC. Amino acids: CSADGQGYEQYF.

This clonotype was counted many times. The genes are TRBV5-6 and TRBJ2-1, with D possibly TRBD1 on 5 matching bases. The CDR3 is 19 amino acids. Germline V gene sequence: CDR1 SGHDT, CDR2 YYEEEE. Trimming removed 0 bases at V and 1 base at J, with 20 bases between. CDR3 nucleotide sequence: TGTGCCAGCAGCTTGGTAGGCCCCCGACAGAGAATTTCCTACAATGAGCAGTTCTTC. This gives the protein CASSLVGPRQRISYNEQFF.

The chain recombines TRBV3-1 with TRBJ1-5; D is uncertain. The germline gives CDR1 LGHDT, CDR2 YNNKEL (reference sequence). V lost 0 bases, J lost 7 bases, and 16 bases lay in between. This CDR3 comprises 16 residues. The CDR3 protein is CASSQDHPGANQPQHF. The CDR3 DNA reads as TGTGCCAGCAGCCAAGATCACCCGGGAGCCAACCAGCCCCAGCATTTT.

This clonotype was counted a few times. Here the CDR3 reads CASSQDIVREVTSDNEQFF. The CDR3 nucleotides read TGCGCCAGCAGCCAAGATATAGTTCGGGAGGTTACAAGCGACAATGAGCAGTTCTTC. The chain has TRBV4-3 and TRBJ2-1, with TRBD2 matching 7 bases. V lost 0 bases to trimming and J lost 5 bases; unmatched junction nucleotides: 16. The CDR3 is 19 amino acids. Germline CDR1 reads LGHNA; CDR2 reads YSLEER.

The J gene is TRBJ2-7, the V gene TRBV27; D uncertain. V was shortened by 2 bases and J by 0 bases, with 11 bases between the two germline ends. This CDR3 has 15 residues. CDR1 is MNHEY, CDR2 SMNVEV, per germline (reference sequence). The CDR3 reads CASSLVRISSYEQYF. The CDR3 DNA sequence: TGTGCCAGCAGTTTAGTCCGTATAAGCTCCTACGAGCAGTACTTC.

This clonotype was found a few times. The rearrangement uses TRBV4-3 and TRBJ2-6; D is uncertain. Germline assignment: CDR1 LGHNA and CDR2 YSLEER. V lost 1 base and J lost 0, with 4 bases in between. CDR3 length equals 15 residues. CDR3 DNA sequence: TGCGCCAGCAGCCAAGTCCTCTCTGGGGCCAACGTCCTGACTTTC. This encodes CASSQVLSGANVLTF.

This clonotype was observed at least ten times. V usage is TRBV4-2 and J usage is TRBJ2-7, with TRBD2 identical over 12 bases. The CDR3 loop spans 17 amino acids. The V segment lost 3 bases and the J segment 0 bases; nucleotides outside the gene matches: 6. CDR1 is LGHNA and CDR2 is YNFKEQ in the germline V gene. DNA of the CDR3: TGTGCCAGCAGCCAGGAACTAGCGGGGGGCTCCTCCTACGAGCAGTACTTC. Protein sequence: CASSQELAGGSSYEQYF.

The chain uses TRBV5-8 and TRBJ2-1; either TRBD1 or TRBD2 may fit D (5 bases each). CDR1 is SGHTS and CDR2 is YDEGEE in the germline V gene. V was clipped by 0 bases and J by 6 bases, with 10 bases between them. The CDR3 length is 14 residues. CDR3 DNA sequence: TGTGCCAGCAGCTTGGCCGGGACGTTCAATGAGCAGTTCTTC. It specifies CASSLAGTFNEQFF.

In its sample, this clonotype was seen a few times. The rearrangement joins TRBV6-1 to TRBJ2-5, with D perhaps matching TRBD1 (6 bases). The CDR3 has 15 residues. The V end was cut by 5 bases, the J end by 0 bases, with 13 bases between. Germline assignment: CDR1 MNHNS and CDR2 SASEGT. The chain's CDR3 is CASSKRTGYQETQYF. In DNA form, the CDR3 reads TGTGCCAGCAGTAAACGCACAGGGTACCAAGAGACCCAGTACTTC.

V and J are TRBV7-6 and TRBJ2-7; 11 bases agree with TRBD2. The CDR3 has 17 residues. V trimming: 3 bases; J trimming: 4 bases; junction bases outside the gene matches: 11. Germline V gene lookup returns CDR1 SGHVS and CDR2 FNYEAQ. CDR3 loop: CASSLTATSGSPYEQYF. In nucleotides, the CDR3 is TGTGCCAGCAGCTTGACGGCTACTAGCGGGAGTCCGTACGAGCAGTACTTC.

The chain recombines TRBV20-1 with TRBJ1-5; tentative D call: TRBD1 (5 bases). Trimming stripped 3 bases from V and 5 bases from J, with 17 bases between. The germline V gene encodes CDR1 DFQATT and CDR2 SNEGSKA (reference sequence). This CDR3 has 15 amino acids. CDR3 loop: CSASGGSIPDQPQHF. The CDR3 bases are TGCAGTGCTAGTGGGGGTAGTATCCCAGATCAGCCCCAGCATTTT.

This chain links TRBV2 with TRBJ1-2, with D possibly TRBD1 on 5 matching bases. This CDR3 is built from 16 residues. The germline V gene encodes CDR1 SNHLY and CDR2 FYNNEI. V was pared by 6 bases and J by 1 base, with 18 bases between. As DNA, the CDR3 is TGTGCCAGCAGCCTTGAGATGACAGCCGTTAACTATGGCTACACCTTC. Amino acids: CASSLEMTAVNYGYTF.

Points on this clonotype: It may be a read error: a sequence one base away is much more abundant. The V gene is TRBV12-3 or TRBV12-4, the J gene TRBJ2-3; 13 positions agree with TRBD2. CDR3 size: 17 residues. The CDR3 loop reads CAGSLDTSGRAADTQYF. The CDR3 coding sequence is TGTGCCGGCAGTCTCGATACTAGCGGGAGGGCCGCAGATACGCAGTATTTT.

This clonotype was counted many times. V and J are TRBV29-1 and TRBJ2-1, with D possibly TRBD2 on 5 matching bases. CDR3 length: 14 residues. In germline, CDR1 is SQVTM, CDR2 ANQGSEA. Trimming took 4 bases from V and 1 from J, leaving 11 bases between them. Here the CDR3 DNA reads TGCAGCGTTGTTGACACTAGTTCCTACAATGAGCAGTTCTTC. It codes for CSVVDTSSYNEQFF.

This clonotype was counted at least ten times. This sequence joins TRBV4-3 and TRBJ1-5; D uncertain. Trimming pared 1 base from V and 4 bases from J, leaving 17 bases between. Germline V gene lookup returns CDR1 LGHNA and CDR2 YSLEER. The CDR3 has 17 residues. The CDR3 sequence is CASSQGILLAPNQPQHF. The DNA for the CDR3 is TGCGCCAGCAGCCAAGGGATTTTGTTGGCTCCAAATCAGCCCCAGCATTTT.

This chain connects TRBV4-3 to TRBJ2-4, with 8 positions matching TRBD1. The V and J ends lost 0 bases and 0 bases, in that order; junction bases with no gene match: 13. This CDR3 contains 20 residues. Germline CDR1 is LGHNA and CDR2 is YSLEER. CDR3 sequence reads: CASSQDFGTRGLLAKNIQYF. CDR3 in DNA: TGCGCCAGCAGCCAAGACTTCGGGACCAGGGGGCTACTAGCCAAAAACATTCAGTACTTC.

This chain uses TRBV6-2 or TRBV6-3 with TRBJ1-4; D call uncertain. Germline lookup yields CDR1 MNHEY and CDR2 SVGEGT. V was shortened by 2 bases and J by 8 bases, with 12 bases between the two germline ends. The CDR3 is 14 residues long. CDR3 nucleotide sequence: TGTGCCAGCAGTTACCTGTCGGTCGGCGAAAAACTGTTTTTT. It translates to CASSYLSVGEKLFF.